This entry lists 18 T cell receptor beta chains sequenced from one sample in a study of blood T cell repertoires in COVID-19. Assay: immunoSEQ multiplex PCR; the TCRdb copy retains only in-frame clones and omits some. Seen here are about 170,000 clones, around 82% observed once, and the top ten hold about 6.9%. The specimen was peripheral blood. The receptor set was obtained from a man at least 80 years old with COVID-19, enrolled during active disease.

In its sample, this clone was seen a few times. The rearrangement links TRBV18 to TRBJ2-7; 9 nucleotides line up with TRBD1. Per the germline V gene, CDR1 is KGHSH and CDR2 is LQKENI. The CDR3 is 14 amino acids. V was clipped by 6 bases and J by 4 bases; unmatched bases: 7. This CDR3 reads CASSGRDRAYEQYF. The CDR3, as DNA: TGTGCCAGCTCCGGCCGGGACAGGGCTTACGAGCAGTACTTC.

This clone came up a few times. The chain's CDR3 is CASSLQGVDEKLFF. CDR3 nucleotides: TGTGCCAGCAGCCTACAGGGGGTGGATGAAAAACTGTTTTTT. The V gene is TRBV5-4, the J gene TRBJ1-4; 8 bases align to TRBD1. V lost 4 bases, J lost 6 bases, and 5 bases stayed unmatched. The CDR3 spans 14 residues. CDR1 and CDR2 (germline): SGHNT, YYREEE (reference sequence).

This clone has more than one count but fewer than ten. This chain uses TRBV3-1 (or the pseudogene TRBV3-2) with TRBJ1-2; 7 nucleotides line up with TRBD1. The V and J ends lost 0 bases and 4 bases, in that order; junction bases with no gene match: 14. Germline assignment: CDR1 LGHDT and CDR2 YNNKEL (reference sequence). The CDR3 covers 18 residues. The CDR3 coding sequence is TGTGCCAGCAGCCAAGATAGGGCAGGGGGTGGTAAACTCTATGGCTACACCTTC. Amino acids: CASSQDRAGGGKLYGYTF.

This chain uses TRBV7-8 with TRBJ2-1; the match to TRBD1 covers 10 bases. The CDR3 spans 14 residues. Losses at the gene ends were 5 bases for V and 8 bases for J; bases not matched to a gene: 6. Germline lookup yields CDR1 SGHVS and CDR2 FQNEAQ. The CDR3 bases are TGTGCCAGCAGCCAGTCCGGGACAGGGGATGAGCAGTTCTTC. This gives the protein CASSQSGTGDEQFF.

The chain is built from TRBV18 and TRBJ1-2; 7 bases are a match to TRBD1. The CDR3 contains 17 residues. Germline V gene sequence: CDR1 KGHSH, CDR2 LQKENI. V lost 4 bases and J lost 7; bases outside the gene matches: 18. The CDR3 protein is CASSRGQSGSTSPGYTF. In nucleotides, the CDR3 is TGTGCCAGCTCACGGGGACAGAGCGGGTCCACGTCCCCTGGCTACACCTTC. Complete variable domain (other parts from reference TRBV18 and TRBJ1-2): NAGVMQNPRHLVRRRGQEARLRCSPMKGHSHVYWYRQLPEEGLKFMVYLQKENIIDESGMPKERFSAEFPKEGPSILRIQQVVRGDSAAYFCASSRGQSGSTSPGYTFGSGTRLTVV.

The genes are TRBV5-4 and TRBJ2-7, with 7 nucleotides matching TRBD1. Per germline, CDR1 SGHNT and CDR2 YYREEE (reference sequence). This CDR3 has 14 amino acids. Trimming removed 4 bases from V and 5 bases from J; junction bases left unmatched: 9. CDR3 region: CASSQQGTDNEQYF. For the CDR3, the DNA is TGTGCCAGCAGCCAACAGGGGACAGACAACGAGCAGTACTTC.

The rearrangement joins TRBV5-1 to TRBJ2-3; D is uncertain. Germline assignment: CDR1 SGHRS and CDR2 YFSETQ. The CDR3 is made up of 12 amino acids. Between the trimmed V and J ends, which lost 4 bases and 2 bases, there was a span of 5 bases. The CDR3 loop reads CASSRATDTQYF. For the CDR3, the DNA is TGCGCCAGCAGCCGCGCCACAGATACGCAGTATTTT.

The chain uses TRBV6-5 and TRBJ1-2; 7 bases fit TRBD1. CDR1 and CDR2 from the germline V gene are MNHEY and SVGAGI. The length of the CDR3 is 13 residues. The junction had 4 bases not matched to a gene; V was cut back by 5 bases and J by 4 bases. CDR3 amino acids: CASSRQGLYGYTF. In nucleotides, the CDR3 is TGTGCCAGCAGTCGACAGGGCCTCTATGGCTACACCTTC.

J is TRBJ1-1 and V is TRBV7-3, with D possibly matching TRBD1 (5 bases). Between the trimmed V and J ends, which lost 0 bases and 3 bases, there was a span of 14 bases. The CDR3 covers 16 residues. Germline assignment: CDR1 SGHTA and CDR2 FQGTGA. CDR3 loop: CASSLTDQGRDTEAFF. In DNA, the CDR3 is TGTGCCAGCAGCTTAACGGATCAGGGCCGGGACACTGAAGCTTTCTTT.

The V gene is TRBV15, the J gene TRBJ2-3; unclear D gene. Trimming stripped 0 bases from V and 1 base from J, with 14 bases between. The CDR3 spans 17 residues. Germline V lookup: CDR1 LNHNV, CDR2 YYDKDF (reference sequence). The CDR3 is CATSRDISSAGTDTQYF. The CDR3 DNA follows: TGTGCCACCAGCAGAGATATTTCATCGGCGGGCACAGATACGCAGTATTTT.

This chain uses TRBV29-1 with TRBJ2-1, with unresolved D. The CDR3 spans 11 residues. Trimming removed 1 base from V and 5 bases from J, with 3 bases in between. Germline V gene lookup returns CDR1 SQVTM and CDR2 ANQGSEA. The chain's CDR3 is CSVEGNNEQFF. CDR3 DNA sequence: TGCAGCGTTGAAGGTAACAATGAGCAGTTCTTC.

The chain joins TRBV5-5 to TRBJ1-2; 7 bases are shared with TRBD1. CDR3 length: 16 residues. J lost 5 bases, V lost 5 bases, and 15 bases had no gene match. Per germline, CDR1 SGHKS and CDR2 YYEKEE (reference sequence). In nucleotides, the CDR3 is TGTGCCAGCAGTTTGAGGGGACAGTCTCAAGGGTATGGCTACACCTTC. It specifies CASSLRGQSQGYGYTF.

The chain's CDR3 is CASSPTGDFTMNTEAFF. DNA for the CDR3: TGTGCCAGCAGCCCGACAGGGGACTTTACCATGAACACTGAAGCTTTCTTT. The rearrangement links TRBV3-1 (or the pseudogene TRBV3-2) to TRBJ1-1; 8 positions agree with TRBD1. Trimming at V came to 4 bases and at J to 0 bases, leaving 10 bases not matched to a gene. Germline CDR1 reads LGHDT; CDR2 reads YNNKEL (reference sequence). This CDR3 region has 17 residues.

The chain joins TRBV12-2 to TRBJ2-5; TRBD1 reflects the table's D call only, with no check against the DNA. TRBV12-2 counts as a pseudogene. This CDR3 spans 16 amino acids. CDR3 sequence reads: CASRLGRDRGIETQYF. The CDR3 nucleotides read TGTGCAAGTCGCTTAGGCCGGGACAGGGGGATTGAGACCCAGTACTTC.

This chain uses TRBV29-1 with TRBJ1-2; TRBD1 matches 8 bases. V shed 5 bases, J shed 4 bases, and the junction held 9 bases outside the gene matches. CDR1 and CDR2 (germline): SQVTM, ANQGSEA. The CDR3 loop spans 14 amino acids. CDR3 DNA: TGCAGCGTTCCCCGTACAGGGGGTTCCTATGGCTACACCTTC. It is translated as CSVPRTGGSYGYTF.

The V call is TRBV29-1, the J call TRBJ1-2; D gene ambiguous. Germline loops: CDR1 SQVTM, CDR2 ANQGSEA. V lost 8 bases to trimming and J lost 2 bases, with 12 bases between them. The CDR3 runs 12 residues. For the CDR3, the DNA is TGCAGCACACAGCACAGCAACTATGGCTACACCTTC. Residues: CSTQHSNYGYTF. The full variable domain, rest sourced from reference TRBV29-1 and TRBJ1-2, is SAVISQKPSRDICQRGTSLTIQCQVDSQVTMMFWYRQQPGQSLTLIATANQGSEATYESGFVIDKFPISRPNLTFSTLTVSNMSPEDSSIYLCSTQHSNYGYTFGSGTRLTVV.

The CDR3 protein is CASSPEGRGDTQYF. CDR3 nucleotides: TGTGCCAGCTCACCAGAGGGCAGGGGCGATACGCAGTATTTT. The V and J genes are TRBV18 and TRBJ2-3, with D perhaps matching TRBD1 (6 bases). CDR1 KGHSH and CDR2 LQKENI come from the germline V gene. This CDR3 spans 14 amino acids. V lost 2 bases to trimming and J lost 6 bases, with 12 bases between them.

This clone was seen only a few times. The chain carries TRBV5-5 and TRBJ2-3; no clear D. Trimming stripped 4 bases from V and 4 bases from J, with 16 bases between. In germline, CDR1 is SGHKS, CDR2 YYEKEE (reference sequence). The CDR3 runs to 15 residues. The DNA for the CDR3 is TGTGCCAGCAGCCCCTCCCCCCGGAGTGCAGATACGCAGTATTTT. Amino acids: CASSPSPRSADTQYF.